A single sample gave rise to the 22 T cell receptor beta chains below, sequenced in a study of T cells after yellow fever vaccination. TCRdb recomputed calls from the 5' RACE reads with MiXCR, one row per CDR3 protein. The data show about 250,000 distinct CDR3 sequences, roughly 3.7% seen once. The input for sequencing was PBMCs, taken 15 days after the yellow fever booster vaccination. All receptors come from a man between 18 and 29 years old who received the YFV17D yellow fever vaccine.

This clonotype was observed at least ten times. The chain is built from TRBV20-1 and TRBJ1-6, with TRBD1 matching 7 bases. The V and J ends lost 6 bases and 8 bases, in that order; junction bases with no gene match: 4. The germline gives CDR1 DFQATT, CDR2 SNEGSKA (reference sequence). This CDR3 spans 12 amino acids. Here the CDR3 reads CSARTGDSPLHF. The CDR3 DNA sequence: TGCAGTGCACGGACAGGAGATTCACCCCTCCACTTT.

This clonotype was seen more than once but under ten times. This chain connects TRBV5-1 to TRBJ2-3, with a possible D match to TRBD1 (5 bases). With 5 bases removed from V and 6 bases from J, the gap between germline ends came to 22 bases. Germline V gives CDR1 SGHRS, CDR2 YFSETQ. The CDR3 has 16 amino acids. The DNA for the CDR3 is TGCGCCAGCAGTTCCGATAAAAGGGGTCCCGGTGATACGCAGTATTTT. Protein product: CASSSDKRGPGDTQYF. The complete variable domain, with remaining parts taken from reference TRBV5-1 and TRBJ2-3, reads KAGVTQTPRYLIKTRGQQVTLSCSPISGHRSVSWYQQTPGQGLQFLFEYFSETQRNKGNFPGRFSGRQFSNSRSEMNVSTLELGDSALYLCASSSDKRGPGDTQYFGPGTRLTVL.

This clonotype was found many times. The V and J genes are TRBV9 and TRBJ2-7; D is undetermined. The CDR3 consists of 14 residues. Trimming took off 0 bases at V and 7 bases at J, with 14 bases between the two ends. The germline CDR1 and CDR2 sequences are SGDLS and YYNGEE. CDR3 loop: CASSVVGDLREQYF. DNA of the CDR3: TGTGCCAGCAGCGTAGTGGGCGACCTGAGGGAGCAGTACTTC.

This clonotype was counted between two and nine times. V and J are TRBV20-1 and TRBJ1-4, with D maybe TRBD1 (6 bases). CDR3 length equals 15 residues. Germline CDR1 is DFQATT and CDR2 is SNEGSKA (reference sequence). The V end was cut by 0 bases, the J end by 4 bases, with 12 bases between. DNA for the CDR3: TGCAGTGCTAGAGATTCGGACAGATTTAATGAAAAACTGTTTTTT. It yields the protein CSARDSDRFNEKLFF.

The V and J genes are TRBV19 and TRBJ1-4; the D is unclear. With 6 bases removed from V and 5 bases from J, the gap between germline ends came to 13 bases. CDR1 and CDR2 from the germline V gene are LNHDA and SQIVND (reference sequence). This CDR3 is built from 14 residues. CDR3 loop: CASRKTTYNEKLFF. Here the CDR3 DNA reads TGTGCCAGTAGAAAAACTACCTACAATGAAAAACTGTTTTTT.

At least ten counts were recorded for this clonotype. The V call is TRBV2, the J call TRBJ1-3; D is ambiguous. CDR3 length: 15 amino acids. Trimming took 3 bases from V and 0 from J, leaving 9 bases between them. From germline, CDR1 is SNHLY and CDR2 FYNNEI. The CDR3 here is CASSEMRTSGNTIYF. DNA of the CDR3: TGTGCCAGCAGTGAGATGAGGACCTCTGGAAACACCATATATTTT.

This clonotype was counted many times. The chain carries TRBV5-1 and TRBJ2-7, with D tentatively TRBD1 (6 bases). V was trimmed by 0 bases and J by 2 bases, leaving 12 bases between them. The CDR3 contains 15 residues. Germline CDR1 reads SGHRS; CDR2 reads YFSETQ. CDR3 region: CASSLVVGTTYEQYF. The CDR3 DNA follows: TGCGCCAGCAGCTTGGTAGTCGGGACAACCTACGAGCAGTACTTC.

This clonotype has at least ten counts. The gene calls are TRBV20-1 and TRBJ1-4; D is uncertain. The CDR3 has 14 residues. V was pared by 0 bases and J by 4 bases, with 9 bases between. CDR1 is DFQATT and CDR2 is SNEGSKA in the germline V gene (reference sequence). CDR3 in DNA: TGCAGTGCTAGAGATCCCAAGGTTAATGAAAAACTGTTTTTT. Its protein product is CSARDPKVNEKLFF.

This clonotype was counted ten times or more. Germline is not matched at one junction end, which may reflect a read error. J is TRBJ1-6 and V is TRBV20-1; TRBD1 is a possible D gene (5 bases). The V gene's germline CDR1 is DFQATT and CDR2 SNEGSKA (reference sequence). The CDR3 spans 12 residues. CDR3 residues: CSARASGDPEPF. As DNA, the CDR3 is TGCAGTGCTAGAGCTTCGGGGGACCCCGAGCCATTT.

This clonotype was observed many times. The rearrangement joins TRBV5-4 to TRBJ2-3; D possibly uses TRBD1 or TRBD2 (6 bases each). Trimming took 2 bases from V and 4 from J, leaving 11 bases between them. The CDR3 covers 14 residues. Germline CDR1 SGHNT, CDR2 YYREEE (reference sequence). CDR3 sequence reads: CASSFRGGPDTQYF. DNA for the CDR3: TGTGCCAGCAGCTTCAGGGGAGGACCAGATACGCAGTATTTT.

This clonotype showed up many times. The V gene is TRBV20-1, the J gene TRBJ2-1, with unresolved D. Germline lookup yields CDR1 DFQATT and CDR2 SNEGSKA (reference sequence). Trimming took off 2 bases at V and 2 bases at J, with 22 bases between the two ends. The CDR3 spans 18 residues. The CDR3 region is CSARHRTYPLRTYNEQFF. DNA for the CDR3: TGCAGTGCTAGACATCGGACCTACCCCCTACGAACCTACAATGAGCAGTTCTTC.

This clonotype has ten or more counts. Sequence at one end of the junction differs from germline and may be a read error. The chain couples TRBV5-6 to TRBJ2-5; the D gene is possibly TRBD2 (5 bases). The CDR3 length is 15 residues. Germline CDR1 SGHDT, CDR2 YYEEEE. The CDR3 region is CASSLVRRSSPFGDF. The DNA for the CDR3 is TGTGCCAGCAGCTTGGTCAGGAGGTCTAGCCCATTTGGGGACTTC.

The table lists this clonotype with many counts. The CDR3 protein is CAIRDREGQPQHF. In nucleotides, the CDR3 is TGTGCCATCAGGGACAGGGAGGGTCAGCCCCAGCATTTT. This rearrangement joins TRBV10-3 to TRBJ1-5, with 8 bases that match TRBD1. Trimming cost V 6 bases and J 6 bases; bases outside gene matches: 4. CDR1 is ENHRY and CDR2 is SYGVKD in the germline V gene. The CDR3 spans 13 residues.

This clonotype was recorded many times. The CDR3 DNA is TGTGCCAGCAGCACCCCAGGGCAAGAGACCCAGTACTTC. Its protein is CASSTPGQETQYF. This sequence joins TRBV7-9 and TRBJ2-5; TRBD1 might be the D (5 bases). CDR1 is SEHNR, CDR2 FQNEAQ, per germline (reference sequence). Trimming took 5 bases from V and 2 from J, leaving 9 bases between them. This CDR3 has 13 amino acids. Variable domain in full (rest from reference TRBV7-9 and TRBJ2-5): DTGVSQNPRHKITKRGQNVTFRCDPISEHNRLYWYRQTLGQGPEFLTYFQNEAQLEKSRLLSDRFSAERPKGSFSTLEIQRTEQGDSAMYLCASSTPGQETQYFGPGTRLLVL.

This clonotype was recorded many times. The chain joins TRBV7-9 to TRBJ1-1; D call uncertain. Germline V gives CDR1 SEHNR, CDR2 FQNEAQ (reference sequence). The CDR3 is made up of 11 amino acids. Trimming pared 2 bases from V and 7 bases from J, leaving 5 bases between. CDR3 nucleotide sequence: TGTGCCAGCAGCTTAAGAGGTGAAGCTTTCTTT. It specifies CASSLRGEAFF.

This clonotype occurred many times. V and J are TRBV20-1 and TRBJ2-5; 9 bases line up with TRBD2. V lost 1 base and J lost 0; bases outside the gene matches: 6. In germline, CDR1 is DFQATT, CDR2 SNEGSKA (reference sequence). The CDR3 loop spans 16 amino acids. CDR3 sequence: CSARAVAGEYQETQYF. In DNA, the CDR3 is TGCAGTGCTAGAGCCGTAGCGGGGGAGTACCAAGAGACCCAGTACTTC.

This clonotype was recorded many times. The V gene is TRBV7-8, the J gene TRBJ2-5, with D perhaps assigned TRBD1 or TRBD2 (5 bases each). The CDR3 sequence is 13 residues long. Germline CDR1 SGHVS, CDR2 FQNEAQ. CDR3 loop: CATGPRLWETQYF. The CDR3 DNA is TGTGCTACGGGACCAAGGCTGTGGGAGACCCAGTACTTC.

As for this clonotype: A much larger clone differs from this one at a single base, so this may be a read error. CDR3 in amino acids: CASCPRGRVAFF. The CDR3 coding sequence is TGTGCCAGCTGCCCCCGGGGGCGCGTGGCTTTCTTT. V is TRBV7-2 and J is TRBJ1-1; weak D call: TRBD1 (6 bases). CDR1 SGHTA and CDR2 FQGNSA come from the germline V gene. V lost 8 bases and J lost 11, with 18 bases in between. The CDR3 consists of 12 residues.

The table lists this clonotype with many counts. V and J are TRBV4-1 and TRBJ1-1, with D possibly being TRBD1 (5 bases). The CDR3 is 14 residues long. The V gene's germline CDR1 is MGHRA and CDR2 YSYEKL. Trimming took off 4 bases at V and 4 bases at J, with 13 bases between the two ends. The CDR3 DNA follows: TGCGCCAGCAGCCTTCTTGGGGGGTCCACTGAAGCTTTCTTT. This encodes CASSLLGGSTEAFF.

This clonotype occurred many times. The chain carries TRBV5-1 and TRBJ2-2, with a tentative D call TRBD1 (6 bases). The CDR3 length is 14 residues. V shed 0 bases and J shed 7 bases, with 10 bases lying between them. Germline V lookup: CDR1 SGHRS, CDR2 YFSETQ. The CDR3 loop reads CASSLGQGGGELFF. The CDR3 coding sequence is TGCGCCAGCAGCTTGGGCCAAGGGGGCGGGGAGCTGTTTTTT.

This clonotype was detected many times. This CDR3 reads CASSLTWGSNEQFF. CDR3 in DNA: TGTGCCAGCAGCTTAACCTGGGGGAGCAATGAGCAGTTCTTC. The V gene is TRBV7-3, the J gene TRBJ2-1, with D perhaps being TRBD1 or TRBD2 (5 bases each). V was pared by 0 bases and J by 6 bases, with 9 bases between. The CDR3 contains 14 residues. Per the germline V gene, CDR1 is SGHTA and CDR2 is FQGTGA.

This clonotype was seen at least ten times. The chain couples TRBV5-1 to TRBJ1-1; D might be TRBD1 (6 bases). Germline assignment: CDR1 SGHRS and CDR2 YFSETQ. The CDR3 length is 15 residues. The V end was cut by 5 bases, the J end by 5 bases, with 19 bases between. The CDR3 sequence is CASRNRQDPRTEAFF. The CDR3 DNA reads TGCGCCAGCAGAAACCGACAGGATCCAAGGACTGAAGCTTTCTTT.